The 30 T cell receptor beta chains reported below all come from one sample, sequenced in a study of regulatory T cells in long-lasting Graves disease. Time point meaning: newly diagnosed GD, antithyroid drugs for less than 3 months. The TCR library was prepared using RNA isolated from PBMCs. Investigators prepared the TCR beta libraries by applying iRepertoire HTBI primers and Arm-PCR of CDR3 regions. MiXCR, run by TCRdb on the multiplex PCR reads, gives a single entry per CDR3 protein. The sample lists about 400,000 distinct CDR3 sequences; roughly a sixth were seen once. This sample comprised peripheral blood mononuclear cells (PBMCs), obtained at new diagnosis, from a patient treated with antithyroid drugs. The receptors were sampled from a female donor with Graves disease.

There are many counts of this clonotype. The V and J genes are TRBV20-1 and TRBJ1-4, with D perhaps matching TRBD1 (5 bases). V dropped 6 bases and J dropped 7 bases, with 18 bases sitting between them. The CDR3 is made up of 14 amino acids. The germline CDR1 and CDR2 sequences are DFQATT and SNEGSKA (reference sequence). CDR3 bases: TGCAGTGCCTCCGAGGAAGGGGATCTTGAAAAACTGTTTTTT. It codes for CSASEEGDLEKLFF.

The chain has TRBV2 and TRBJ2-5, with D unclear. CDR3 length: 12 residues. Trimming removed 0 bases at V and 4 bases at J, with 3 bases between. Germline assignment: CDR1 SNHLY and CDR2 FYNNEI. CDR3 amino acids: CASSEAGETQYF. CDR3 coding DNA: TGTGCCAGCAGTGAAGCGGGAGAGACCCAGTACTTC.

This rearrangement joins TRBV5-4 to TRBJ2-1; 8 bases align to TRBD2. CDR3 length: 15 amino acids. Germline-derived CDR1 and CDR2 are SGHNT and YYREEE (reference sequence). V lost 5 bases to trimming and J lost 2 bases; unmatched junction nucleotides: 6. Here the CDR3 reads CASRTAGAAYNEQFF. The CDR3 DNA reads TGTGCCAGCAGAACAGCGGGAGCTGCCTACAATGAGCAGTTCTTC.

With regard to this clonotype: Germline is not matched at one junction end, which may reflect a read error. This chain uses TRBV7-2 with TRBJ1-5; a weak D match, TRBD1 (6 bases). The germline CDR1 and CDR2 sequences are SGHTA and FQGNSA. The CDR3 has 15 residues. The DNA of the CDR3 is TGTGCCGGCAGCAAAGAGACAGGAACCAATCAGCCCCAGCATTTT. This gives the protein CAGSKETGTNQPQHF.

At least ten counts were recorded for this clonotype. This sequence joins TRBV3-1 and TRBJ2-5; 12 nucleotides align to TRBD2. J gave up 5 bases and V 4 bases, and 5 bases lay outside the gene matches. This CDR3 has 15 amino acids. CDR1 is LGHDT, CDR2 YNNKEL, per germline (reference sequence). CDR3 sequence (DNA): TGTGCCAGCAGCCTCGCGACTAGCGGGAGTGAGACCCAGTACTTC. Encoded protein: CASSLATSGSETQYF.

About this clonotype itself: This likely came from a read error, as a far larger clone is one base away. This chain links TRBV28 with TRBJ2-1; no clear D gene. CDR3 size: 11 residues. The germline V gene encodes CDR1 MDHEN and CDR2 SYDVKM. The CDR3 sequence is CVSSSYNEQFF. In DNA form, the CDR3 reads TGTGTCAGCAGTTCTTACAATGAGCAGTTCTTC.

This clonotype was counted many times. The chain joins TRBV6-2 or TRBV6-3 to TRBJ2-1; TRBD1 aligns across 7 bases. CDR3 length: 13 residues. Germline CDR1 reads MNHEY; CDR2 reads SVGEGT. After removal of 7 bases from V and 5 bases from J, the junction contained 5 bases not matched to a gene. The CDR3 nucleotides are TGTGCCAGCACAACAGGGGTAAACAATGAGCAGTTCTTC. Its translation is CASTTGVNNEQFF.

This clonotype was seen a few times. CDR3 region: CASSPDRGLRQPQHF. DNA of the CDR3: TGTGCCAGCAGTCCGGACAGGGGGTTGAGGCAGCCCCAGCATTTT. The genes are TRBV27 and TRBJ1-5; 10 nucleotides align to TRBD1. The junction had 8 bases not matched to a gene; V was cut back by 5 bases and J by 7 bases. Germline CDR1 is MNHEY and CDR2 is SMNVEV (reference sequence). This CDR3 comprises 15 residues.

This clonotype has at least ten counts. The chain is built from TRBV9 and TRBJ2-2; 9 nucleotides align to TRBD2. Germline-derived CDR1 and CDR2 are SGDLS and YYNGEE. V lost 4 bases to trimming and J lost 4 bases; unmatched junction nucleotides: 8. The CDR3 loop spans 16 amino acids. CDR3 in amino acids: CASSMVAGVATGELFF. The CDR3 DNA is TGTGCCAGCAGCATGGTAGCGGGAGTCGCCACCGGGGAGCTGTTTTTT. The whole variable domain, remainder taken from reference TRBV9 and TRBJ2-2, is DSGVTQTPKHLITATGQRVTLRCSPRSGDLSVYWYQQSLDQGLQFLIQYYNGEERAKGNILERFSAQQFPDLHSELNLSSLELGDSALYFCASSMVAGVATGELFFGEGSRLTVL.

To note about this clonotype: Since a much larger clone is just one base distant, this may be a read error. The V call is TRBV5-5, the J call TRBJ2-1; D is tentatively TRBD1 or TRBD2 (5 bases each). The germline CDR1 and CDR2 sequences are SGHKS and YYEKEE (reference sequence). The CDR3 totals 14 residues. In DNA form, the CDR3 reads TGTGCCAGCAGCTTCGGGGACCCCGACAATGAGCGGTTCTTC. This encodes CASSFGDPDNERFF.

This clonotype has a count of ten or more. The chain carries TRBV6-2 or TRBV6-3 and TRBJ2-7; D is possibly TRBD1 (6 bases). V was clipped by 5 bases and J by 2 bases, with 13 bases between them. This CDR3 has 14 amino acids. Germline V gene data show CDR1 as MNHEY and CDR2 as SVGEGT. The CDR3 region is CASSPPGAAYEQYF. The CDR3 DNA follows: TGTGCCAGCAGTCCCCCAGGGGCTGCCTACGAGCAGTACTTC.

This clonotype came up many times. The DNA of the CDR3 is TGTGCCAGCAGCTTAGTTGATGGGTGGAACACTGAAGCTTTCTTT. It specifies CASSLVDGWNTEAFF. The chain combines TRBV11-2 with TRBJ1-1; no reliable D call. The CDR3 is 15 amino acids. With 1 base removed from V and 1 base from J, the gap between germline ends came to 10 bases. Germline CDR1 reads SGHAT; CDR2 reads FQNNGV.

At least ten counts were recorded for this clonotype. The CDR3 region has the DNA TGTGCCAGCAGCTTGGCCAGCGGGGGGTCTGTGCAGTTCTTC. Protein sequence: CASSLASGGSVQFF. The chain recombines TRBV5-6 with TRBJ2-1; TRBD2 aligns across 9 bases. Germline V CDR1 and CDR2: SGHDT, YYEEEE. V shed 0 bases and J 12 bases; nucleotides not matched to a gene: 7. This CDR3 comprises 14 residues.

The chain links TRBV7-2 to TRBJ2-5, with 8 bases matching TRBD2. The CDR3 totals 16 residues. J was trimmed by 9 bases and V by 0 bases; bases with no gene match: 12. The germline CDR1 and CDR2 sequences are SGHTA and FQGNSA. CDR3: CASSLARGAGGEAQYF. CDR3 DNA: TGTGCCAGCAGCTTAGCGCGGGGGGCAGGAGGTGAGGCCCAGTACTTC.

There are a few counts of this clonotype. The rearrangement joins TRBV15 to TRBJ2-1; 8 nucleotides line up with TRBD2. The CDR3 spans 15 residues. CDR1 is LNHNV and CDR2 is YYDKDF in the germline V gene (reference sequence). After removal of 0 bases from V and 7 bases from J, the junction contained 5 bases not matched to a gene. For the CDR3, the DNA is TGTGCCACCAGCAGAGATGGGATAGCGGGGAATGAGCAGTTCTTC. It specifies CATSRDGIAGNEQFF.

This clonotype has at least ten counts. CDR3 DNA: TGCAGCGTTGTATACGCCCAAGGTCAGCCCCAGCATTTT. Protein sequence: CSVVYAQGQPQHF. The chain couples TRBV29-1 to TRBJ1-5; no reliable D call. The germline CDR1 and CDR2 sequences are SQVTM and ANQGSEA. V shed 4 bases and J shed 6 bases, with 13 bases lying between them. The CDR3 totals 13 residues.

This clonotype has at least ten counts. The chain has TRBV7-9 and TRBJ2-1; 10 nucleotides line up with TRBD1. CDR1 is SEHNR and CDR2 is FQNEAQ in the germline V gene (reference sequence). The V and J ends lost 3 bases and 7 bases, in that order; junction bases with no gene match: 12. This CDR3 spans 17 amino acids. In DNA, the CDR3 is TGTGCCAGCAGCTTTCTAGCAGAGGGACAGGGGCGGAATGAGCAGTTCTTC. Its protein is CASSFLAEGQGRNEQFF.

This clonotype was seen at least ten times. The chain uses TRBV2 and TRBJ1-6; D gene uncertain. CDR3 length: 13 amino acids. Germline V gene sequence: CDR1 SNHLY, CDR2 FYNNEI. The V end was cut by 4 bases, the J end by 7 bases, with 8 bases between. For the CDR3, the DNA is TGTGCCAGCAGTGCAGAGCTAAATTCACCCCTCCACTTT. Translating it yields CASSAELNSPLHF.

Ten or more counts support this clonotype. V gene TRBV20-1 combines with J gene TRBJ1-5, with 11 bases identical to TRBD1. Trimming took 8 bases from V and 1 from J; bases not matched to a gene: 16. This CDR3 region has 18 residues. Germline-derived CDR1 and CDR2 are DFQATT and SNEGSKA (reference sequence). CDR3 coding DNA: TGCAGTCCTGAACTTCGGACAGGGGGCGCTTGGAGCAATCAGCCCCAGCATTTT. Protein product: CSPELRTGGAWSNQPQHF.

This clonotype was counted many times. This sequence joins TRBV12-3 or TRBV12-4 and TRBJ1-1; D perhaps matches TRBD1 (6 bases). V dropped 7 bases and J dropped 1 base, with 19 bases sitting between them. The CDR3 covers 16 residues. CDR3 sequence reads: CASTEVFGTSNTEAFF. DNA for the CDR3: TGTGCCAGCACTGAAGTATTCGGGACATCGAACACTGAAGCTTTCTTT.

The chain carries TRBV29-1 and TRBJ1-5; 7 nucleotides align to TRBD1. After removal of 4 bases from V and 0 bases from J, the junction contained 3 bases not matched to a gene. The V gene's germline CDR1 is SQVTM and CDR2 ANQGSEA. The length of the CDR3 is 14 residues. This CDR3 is CSVGDSHSNQPQHF. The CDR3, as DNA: TGCAGCGTTGGGGACAGCCATAGCAATCAGCCCCAGCATTTT.

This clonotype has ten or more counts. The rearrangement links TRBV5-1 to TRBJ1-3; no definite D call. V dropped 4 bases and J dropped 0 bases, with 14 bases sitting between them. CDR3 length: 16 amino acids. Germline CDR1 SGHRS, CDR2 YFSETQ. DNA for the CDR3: TGCGCCAGCAGCCTTCGGGGAAAGGGCTCTGGAAACACCATATATTTT. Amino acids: CASSLRGKGSGNTIYF.

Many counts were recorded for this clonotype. The CDR3 spells CASSFTGGAEAFF. The CDR3 nucleotides are TGTGCCAGCAGTTTTACCGGAGGGGCAGAAGCTTTCTTT. The rearrangement links TRBV27 to TRBJ1-1; weak D call: TRBD1 (5 bases). The CDR3 runs 13 residues. Trimming pared 3 bases from V and 8 bases from J, leaving 13 bases between. CDR1 is MNHEY and CDR2 is SMNVEV in the germline V gene (reference sequence).

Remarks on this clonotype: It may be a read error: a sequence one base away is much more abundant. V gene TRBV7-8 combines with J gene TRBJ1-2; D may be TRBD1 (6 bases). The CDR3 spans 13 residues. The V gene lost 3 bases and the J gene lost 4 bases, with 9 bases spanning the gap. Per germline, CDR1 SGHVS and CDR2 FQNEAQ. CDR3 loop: CASSLGASYGYTF. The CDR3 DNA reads TGTGCCAGCAGCTTGGGGGCCAGCTATGGCTACACCTTC.

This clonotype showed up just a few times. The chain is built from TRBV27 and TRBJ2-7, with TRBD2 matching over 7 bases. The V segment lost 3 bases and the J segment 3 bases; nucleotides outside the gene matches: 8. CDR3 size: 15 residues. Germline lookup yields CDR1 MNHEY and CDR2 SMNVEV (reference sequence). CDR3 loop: CASSFGGTKDYEQYF. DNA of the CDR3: TGTGCCAGCAGTTTCGGGGGGACTAAAGACTACGAGCAGTACTTC.

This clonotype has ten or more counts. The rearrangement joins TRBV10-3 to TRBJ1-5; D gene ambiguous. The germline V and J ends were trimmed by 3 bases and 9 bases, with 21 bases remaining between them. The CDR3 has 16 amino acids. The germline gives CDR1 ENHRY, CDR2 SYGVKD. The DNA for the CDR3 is TGTGCCATCAGTGAAACCCACGCGGGAACCTCCAGGCCCCAGCATTTT. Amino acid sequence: CAISETHAGTSRPQHF.

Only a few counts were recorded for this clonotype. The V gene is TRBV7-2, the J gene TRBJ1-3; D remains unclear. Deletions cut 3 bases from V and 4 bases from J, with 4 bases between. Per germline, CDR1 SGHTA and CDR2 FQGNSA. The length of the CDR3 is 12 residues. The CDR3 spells CASSFGGNTIYF. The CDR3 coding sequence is TGTGCCAGCAGCTTCGGGGGAAACACCATATATTTT. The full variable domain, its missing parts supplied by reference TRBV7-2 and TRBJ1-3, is GAGVSQSPSNKVTEKGKDVELRCDPISGHTALYWYRQSLGQGLEFLIYFQGNSAPDKSGLPSDRFSAERTGGSVSTLTIQRTQQEDSAVYLCASSFGGNTIYFGEGSWLTVV.

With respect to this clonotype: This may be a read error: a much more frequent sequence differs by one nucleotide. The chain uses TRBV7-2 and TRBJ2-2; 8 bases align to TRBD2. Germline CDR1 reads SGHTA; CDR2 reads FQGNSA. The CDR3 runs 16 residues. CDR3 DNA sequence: TGTGCCGGCAGCCCCTTAACTAGCGGCGGTACCGGGGAGCTGTTTTTT. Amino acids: CAGSPLTSGGTGELFF.

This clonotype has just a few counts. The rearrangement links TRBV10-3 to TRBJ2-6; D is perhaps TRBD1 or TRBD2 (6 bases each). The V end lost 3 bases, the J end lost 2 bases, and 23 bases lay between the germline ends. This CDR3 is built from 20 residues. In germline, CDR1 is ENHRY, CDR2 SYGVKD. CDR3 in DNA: TGTGCCATCAGTGACCCCGGAGGGGGACGAGGGCTGACTGGGGCCAACGTCCTGACTTTC. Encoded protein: CAISDPGGGRGLTGANVLTF.

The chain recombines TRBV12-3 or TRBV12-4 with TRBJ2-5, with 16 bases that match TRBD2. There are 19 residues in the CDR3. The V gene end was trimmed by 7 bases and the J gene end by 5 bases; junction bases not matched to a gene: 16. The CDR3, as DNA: TGTGCCAGCACCGTTCGGGGGGGACTAGCGGGGGGGCACGGGGAGACCCAGTACTTC. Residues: CASTVRGGLAGGHGETQYF.